Each of the 25 T cell receptor beta chains below was sequenced from the same sample in a study of monozygotic twins with inflammatory bowel disease. One entry per CDR3 protein, without DNA, is what TCRdb gives after re-calling the 5' RACE reads. The sample includes approximately 400,000 distinct CDR3 sequences. Sequencing was carried out using blood. The receptors shown here come from a human donor with ulcerative colitis or Crohn's disease, or a healthy co-twin of an affected twin (not recorded which).

The chain recombines TRBV5-1 with TRBJ1-1. Germline V gene sequence: CDR1 SGHRS, CDR2 YFSETQ. The CDR3 is made up of 13 amino acids. The CDR3 reads CASRPDGRIEAFF. The full variable domain, in which reference TRBV5-1 and TRBJ1-1 provide the parts outside the CDR3, is KAGVTQTPRYLIKTRGQQVTLSCSPISGHRSVSWYQQTPGQGLQFLFEYFSETQRNKGNFPGRFSGRQFSNSRSEMNVSTLELGDSALYLCASRPDGRIEAFFGQGTRLTVV.

The genes are TRBV4-1 and TRBJ2-5; the D gene TCRdb calls, TRBD1, cannot be checked with no DNA. The CDR3 length is 16 residues. CDR1 and CDR2 (germline): MGHRA, YSYEKL. CDR3 protein: CASSQGGQGVSETQYF.

The chain recombines TRBV25-1 with TRBJ2-6; TCRdb proposes TRBD1, but this gene call is untestable without DNA. The germline CDR1 and CDR2 sequences are MGHDK and SYGVNS. The CDR3 covers 18 residues. The CDR3 reads CASSGRGVASSGANVLTF.

The rearrangement joins TRBV7-3 to TRBJ2-1; with no DNA, the TCRdb D assignment of TRBD2 cannot be verified. CDR3 length: 13 residues. The V gene's germline CDR1 is SGHTA and CDR2 FQGTGA. CDR3 protein: CASSSSAHDEQFF.

V usage is TRBV20-1 and J usage is TRBJ1-2; the TCRdb call, TRBD1, lacks DNA for checking. The CDR3 has 15 residues. Germline CDR1 DFQATT, CDR2 SNEGSKA (reference sequence). The chain's CDR3 is CSARDLQGGNYGYTF.

Here the CDR3 reads CSVALEFRIYEQYF. V gene TRBV29-1 combines with J gene TRBJ2-7. The germline V gene has CDR1 SQVTM and CDR2 ANQGSEA. The CDR3 is 14 residues long.

The chain joins TRBV19 to TRBJ1-1; the D call from TCRdb, TRBD1, cannot be confirmed without DNA. Germline V CDR1 and CDR2: LNHDA, SQIVND (reference sequence). The CDR3 extends over 13 amino acids. This chain's CDR3 is CASCVRVGTEAFF.

The CDR3 protein is CATSDMRDYTDTQYF. The chain uses TRBV24-1 and TRBJ2-3. There are 15 residues in the CDR3. Germline loops: CDR1 KGHDR, CDR2 SFDVKD.

This rearrangement joins TRBV13 to TRBJ2-1; the TCRdb D gene call, TRBD1, has no DNA to confirm it. The CDR3 extends over 15 amino acids. In germline, CDR1 is PRHDT, CDR2 FYEKMQ (reference sequence). CDR3 amino acids: CASSLTGTGIRGQFF.

The chain recombines TRBV30 with TRBJ2-7; the D call of TRBD1 rests on TCRdb alone, since no DNA is present to check it. The CDR3 contains 12 residues. Germline loops: CDR1 GTSNPN, CDR2 SVGIG (reference sequence). This CDR3 reads CALQGRVLEQYF.

This sequence joins TRBV5-3 and TRBJ1-6; TCRdb indicates TRBD1, and absent DNA this call remains unverified. TRBV5-3 is classed as an ORF, of uncertain function. The CDR3 is 14 residues long. CDR3 in amino acids: CARSPEQGDSPLHF.

The chain combines TRBV25-1 with TRBJ2-6; the TRBD1 assignment by TCRdb is unverifiable without DNA. CDR3 length: 16 residues. Germline CDR1 is MGHDK and CDR2 is SYGVNS. This CDR3 reads CASSEGLGAGANVLTF.

The CDR3 sequence is CASSFFRGRQAYGYTF. V is TRBV27 and J is TRBJ1-2; TCRdb calls TRBD1, which cannot be checked without DNA. The CDR3 has 16 amino acids. Germline loops: CDR1 MNHEY, CDR2 SMNVEV (reference sequence).

The gene calls are TRBV7-9 and TRBJ1-2. The CDR3 loop spans 14 amino acids. In germline, CDR1 is SEHNR, CDR2 FQNEAQ (reference sequence). CDR3 sequence reads: CASSQSGLNYGYTF. The full variable domain, completed using reference TRBV7-9 and TRBJ1-2, is DTGVSQNPRHKITKRGQNVTFRCDPISEHNRLYWYRQTLGQGPEFLTYFQNEAQLEKSRLLSDRFSAERPKGSFSTLEIQRTEQGDSAMYLCASSQSGLNYGYTFGSGTRLTVV.

The chain is built from TRBV7-2 and TRBJ2-3; the D call of TRBD1 rests on TCRdb alone, since no DNA is present to check it. Per the germline V gene, CDR1 is SGHTA and CDR2 is FQGNSA. This CDR3 contains 14 residues. The CDR3 protein is CASSLGAAGDTQYF.

The V call is TRBV18, the J call TRBJ1-5; TCRdb gives TRBD1 as the D gene, but with no DNA this cannot be confirmed. The CDR3 has 15 residues. The germline V gene has CDR1 KGHSH and CDR2 LQKENI. The CDR3 sequence is CASSPMTGGNQPQHF.

The chain links TRBV10-1 to TRBJ1-1. The CDR3 extends over 13 amino acids. Germline V gene lookup returns CDR1 WNHNN and CDR2 SYGVQD (reference sequence). The chain's CDR3 is CASTGTLETEAFF.

The rearrangement links TRBV18 to TRBJ2-7; with no DNA, the TCRdb D assignment of TRBD2 cannot be verified. Germline lookup yields CDR1 KGHSH and CDR2 LQKENI. CDR3 length equals 16 residues. The CDR3 protein is CASSPRTSGVTYEQYF.

The CDR3 protein is CSALQEPNTGELFF. J is TRBJ2-2 and V is TRBV29-1; TCRdb indicates TRBD1, and absent DNA this call remains unverified. In germline, CDR1 is SQVTM, CDR2 ANQGSEA. This CDR3 contains 14 residues.

The chain has TRBV5-1 and TRBJ2-1. The germline gives CDR1 SGHRS, CDR2 YFSETQ. This CDR3 has 15 residues. CDR3 residues: CASSLAPNQRNEQFF.

The rearrangement uses TRBV10-2 and TRBJ1-2. This CDR3 contains 14 residues. Germline assignment: CDR1 WSHSY and CDR2 SAAADI. CDR3 protein: CASSESGQNYGYTF.

This chain links TRBV30 with TRBJ1-4; TCRdb names TRBD1, which stays unverified in the absence of DNA. CDR1 is GTSNPN and CDR2 is SVGIG in the germline V gene (reference sequence). The CDR3 extends over 13 amino acids. CDR3 amino acids: CAWSVHGGEKLFF. The complete variable domain, with remaining parts taken from reference TRBV30 and TRBJ1-4, reads SQTIHQWPATLVQPVGSPLSLECTVEGTSNPNLYWYRQAAGRGLQLLFYSVGIGQISSEVPQNLSASRPQDRQFILSSKKLLLSDSGFYLCAWSVHGGEKLFFGSGTQLSVL.

The J gene is TRBJ1-2, the V gene TRBV3-1; TCRdb gives TRBD1 as the D gene, but with no DNA this cannot be confirmed. Germline loops: CDR1 LGHDT, CDR2 YNNKEL (reference sequence). This CDR3 has 15 residues. This CDR3 reads CASSQGAGGPYGYTF.

This rearrangement joins TRBV5-1 to TRBJ2-2. The V gene's germline CDR1 is SGHRS and CDR2 YFSETQ. The CDR3 runs 12 residues. Here the CDR3 reads CASSFLTGELFF.

V gene TRBV20-1 combines with J gene TRBJ2-7; the D call of TRBD2 rests on TCRdb alone, since no DNA is present to check it. CDR1 DFQATT and CDR2 SNEGSKA come from the germline V gene (reference sequence). The CDR3 spans 16 residues. This CDR3 reads CSARGRVAGGRYEQYF.